This T cell receptor beta chain is drawn from a study of radiation and T cells in renal cell carcinoma. Germline V gene data show CDR1 as MNHEY and CDR2 as SVGAGI. The CDR3 runs 14 residues. V shed 2 bases and J shed 4 bases, with 6 bases lying between them. TCRdb's table, derived via immunoSEQ multiplex PCR, lists solely in-frame clones and lacks some. The sample lists tens of thousands of clones, roughly 85% occurring once. General study results and limits: Pretreatment tumor biopsies were lacking, so baseline clonotypes are unknown.

Concerning this clone itself: Its antigen remains unidentified.

Time point reported: blood 2 weeks post-SBRT. The treatment was: 15 Gy SBRT to primary tumor, nephrectomy 4 weeks later. The chain employs TRBV6-5 and TRBJ1-6; D ambiguous. This TCR was recovered from a woman aged 50 to 60 with renal cell carcinoma. Here the sequenced sample was blood, taken from a patient whose treatment included radiotherapy and nephrectomy. DNA of the CDR3: TGTGCCAGCAGTTACGCAGAGTATAATTCACCCCTCCACTTT. Encoded protein: CASSYAEYNSPLHF.